What follows are 7 T cell receptor beta chains derived from one specimen sequenced in a study of blood T cells in healthy people across ages. The second PCR ran roughly 7 to 12 cycles with a sample-barcoded 5' primer and J-beta primers. Using its own MiXCR run on the 5' RACE reads, TCRdb lists one record per CDR3 protein. This table has approximately 1,700,000 distinct CDR3 sequences, roughly 43% appearing once. The sequenced material came from blood. These receptors originate from a human donor in good health.

The table lists this clonotype with a few counts. V gene TRBV12-3 or TRBV12-4 combines with J gene TRBJ1-4, with TRBD1 matching over 7 bases. V shed 6 bases and J 8 bases; nucleotides not matched to a gene: 6. The CDR3 extends over 13 amino acids. CDR3: CASRLRGGEKLFF. DNA for the CDR3: TGTGCCAGCAGACTCAGGGGGGGGGAAAAACTGTTTTTT.

There are a few counts of this clonotype. The rearrangement joins TRBV7-2 to TRBJ2-1, with 7 bases identical to TRBD1. Germline CDR1 and CDR2: SGHTA and FQGNSA. V dropped 3 bases and J dropped 9; count of bases not matched to a gene: 8. The CDR3 spans 14 residues. CDR3 residues: CASSLSWDSLEQFF. The CDR3 nucleotides read TGTGCCAGCAGCTTGAGTTGGGACAGCCTTGAGCAGTTCTTC.

This clonotype has more than one count but fewer than ten. The genes are TRBV6-2 or TRBV6-3 and TRBJ2-1; 10 bases are a match to TRBD2. The trim removed 6 bases at V and 0 bases at J, leaving 5 bases unmatched. The CDR3 sequence is 16 residues long. The germline gives CDR1 MNHEY, CDR2 SVGEGT. CDR3 sequence (DNA): TGTGCCAGCAGCGCTAGCGGGGGAAGCTCCTACAATGAGCAGTTCTTC. Encoded protein: CASSASGGSSYNEQFF.

The J gene is TRBJ1-2, the V gene TRBV7-2; TRBD1 agrees at 10 bases. The V segment lost 3 bases and the J segment 6 bases; nucleotides outside the gene matches: 7. The CDR3 runs 15 residues. Germline-derived CDR1 and CDR2 are SGHTA and FQGNSA. The CDR3 DNA is TGTGCCAGCAGCTTCATAAGGACAGGGGGGGATGGCTACACCTTC. It specifies CASSFIRTGGDGYTF.

The chain links TRBV9 to TRBJ2-1; 7 bases are a match to TRBD2. V gave up 0 bases and J gave up 7 bases; unmatched junction bases: 7. Germline loops: CDR1 SGDLS, CDR2 YYNGEE. The CDR3 has 15 residues. The CDR3, as DNA: TGTGCCAGCAGCGTAGCTAGCGGCCCCTTGAATGAGCAGTTCTTC. Translating gives CASSVASGPLNEQFF.

This clonotype occurred a few times. The chain recombines TRBV4-1 with TRBJ2-3; D gene ambiguous. The CDR3 covers 13 residues. CDR1 and CDR2 (germline): MGHRA, YSYEKL. With 4 bases removed from V and 4 bases from J, the gap between germline ends came to 9 bases. The CDR3 coding sequence is TGCGCCAGCAGCCGCGTCCCTCCAGATACGCAGTATTTT. It specifies CASSRVPPDTQYF.

This clonotype was recorded at least ten times. This chain joins TRBV5-5 and TRBJ2-7; D gene unclear. Trimming removed 2 bases at V and 6 bases at J, with 9 bases between. Per the germline V gene, CDR1 is SGHKS and CDR2 is YYEKEE (reference sequence). The CDR3 contains 12 residues. DNA of the CDR3: TGTGCCAGCAGCTTCTCGGCTCTCGAGCAGTACTTC. Encoded protein: CASSFSALEQYF.